This T cell receptor (beta chain) emerged from a study of radiation and T cells in renal cell carcinoma. Noted time point: blood 2 weeks post-SBRT. The treatment was: 15 Gy SBRT to primary tumor, nephrectomy 4 weeks later. Using immunoSEQ multiplex PCR, the repertoire was profiled, and TCRdb retains in-frame clones only, with some absent. The top ten clones hold nearly 6% of a sample with roughly 78,000 clones, about 80% of them seen once. This clonotype was obtained from a man in his sixties with renal cell carcinoma. This specimen consisted of blood, obtained from a patient whose treatment included radiotherapy and nephrectomy.

CDR3 residues: CASSLRGNTEAFF. Here the CDR3 DNA reads TGTGCCAGCAGTTTAAGAGGCAACACTGAAGCTTTCTTT. V usage is TRBV27 and J usage is TRBJ1-1, with no clear D. Germline V gene sequence: CDR1 MNHEY, CDR2 SMNVEV (reference sequence). Trimming cost V 2 bases and J 2 bases, with 6 bases left between them. This CDR3 region has 13 residues.